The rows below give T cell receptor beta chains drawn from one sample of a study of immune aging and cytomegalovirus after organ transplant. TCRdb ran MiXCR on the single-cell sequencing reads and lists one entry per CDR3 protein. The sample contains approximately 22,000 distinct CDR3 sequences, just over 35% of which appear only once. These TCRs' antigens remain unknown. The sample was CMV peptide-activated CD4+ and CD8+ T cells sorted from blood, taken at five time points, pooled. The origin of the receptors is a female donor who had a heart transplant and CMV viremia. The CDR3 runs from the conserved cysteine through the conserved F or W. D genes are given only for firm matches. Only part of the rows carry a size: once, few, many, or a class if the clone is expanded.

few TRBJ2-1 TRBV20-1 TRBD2 CSASRPSGANEQFF TGCAGTGCTAGTAGGCCTAGCGGGGCGAATGAGCAGTTCTTC
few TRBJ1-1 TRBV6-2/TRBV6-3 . CASSDNPLAFF TGTGCCAGCAGTGACAACCCGTTGGCTTTCTTT
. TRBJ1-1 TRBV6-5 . CASRNPPGDTEAFF TGTGCCAGCAGAAATCCACCAGGGGACACTGAAGCTTTCTTT
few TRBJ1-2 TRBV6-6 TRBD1 CASSPRDSRYGYTF TGTGCCAGCAGTCCCCGGGACAGCCGCTATGGCTACACCTTC
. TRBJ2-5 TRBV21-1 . CASRKRGASKGKYF TGTGCCAGCAGAAAGCGAGGGGCGAGCAAGGGGAAATACTTC
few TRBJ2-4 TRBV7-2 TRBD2 CASSLTRTSGASLAKNIQYF TGTGCCAGCAGCTTAACTAGGACTAGCGGGGCAAGTCTAGCCAAAAACATTCAGTACTTC
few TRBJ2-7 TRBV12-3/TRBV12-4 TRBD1 CASSSDRGAYEQYF TGTGCCAGCAGTTCAGACAGGGGAGCCTACGAGCAGTACTTC
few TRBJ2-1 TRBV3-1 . CASSYHPGTRALGYNEQFF TGTGCCAGCAGCTACCACCCCGGGACACGCGCACTGGGGTACAATGAGCAGTTCTTC
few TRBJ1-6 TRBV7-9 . CASSSGASGVNSPLHF TGTGCCAGCAGCTCAGGGGCGTCCGGGGTCAATTCACCCCTCCACTTT
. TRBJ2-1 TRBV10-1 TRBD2 CASSESGGAGGEQFF TGCGCCAGCAGTGAGTCCGGGGGGGCGGGTGGTGAGCAGTTCTTC
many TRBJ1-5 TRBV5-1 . CASSLGPNQPQHF TGCGCCAGCAGCTTAGGCCCCAATCAGCCCCAGCATTTT
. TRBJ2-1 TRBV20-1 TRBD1 CSAETGQGAGGEQFF TGCAGTGCGGAAACTGGACAGGGGGCGGGAGGTGAGCAGTTCTTC
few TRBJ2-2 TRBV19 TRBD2 CATEREGQRELFF TGTGCCACCGAGCGGGAGGGCCAGAGGGAGCTGTTTTTT
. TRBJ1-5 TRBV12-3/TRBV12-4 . CATSPQHF TGTGCCACCTCGCCCCAGCATTTT
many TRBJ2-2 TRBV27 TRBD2 CASKSGGRRTGELFF TGTGCCAGCAAAAGCGGCGGGAGACGAACCGGGGAGCTGTTTTTT
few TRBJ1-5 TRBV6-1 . CASSGTREGQPQHF TGTGCCAGCAGTGGGACCAGAGAAGGTCAGCCCCAGCATTTT
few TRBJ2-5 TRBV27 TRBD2 CASSRLAGETQYF TGTGCCAGCAGTCGACTAGCGGGAGAGACCCAGTACTTC
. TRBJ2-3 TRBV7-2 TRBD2 CASSLTSGGSDTQYF TGTGCCAGCAGCTTGACTAGCGGGGGATCAGATACGCAGTATTTT
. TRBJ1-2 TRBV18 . CASSPGLKGMNGYTF TGTGCCAGCTCACCAGGGTTGAAGGGAATGAATGGCTACACCTTC
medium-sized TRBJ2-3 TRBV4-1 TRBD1 CASSGRDRATDTQYF TGCGCCAGCAGCGGCCGGGACAGGGCCACAGATACGCAGTATTTT
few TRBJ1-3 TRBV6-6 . CASADRSSGNTIYF TGTGCCAGCGCCGACAGGAGCTCTGGAAACACCATATATTTT
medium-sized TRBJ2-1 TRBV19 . CASQSGAASYNEQFF TGTGCCAGTCAATCGGGGGCGGCCTCCTACAATGAGCAGTTCTTC
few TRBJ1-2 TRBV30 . CAWRGGRPYGYTF TGTGCCTGGAGGGGGGGAAGACCTTATGGCTACACCTTC
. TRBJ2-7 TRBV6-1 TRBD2 CASQRGGYEQYF TGCGCCAGTCAGCGGGGGGGTTACGAGCAGTACTTC
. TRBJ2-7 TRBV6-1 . CASSEVGVGYEQYF TGTGCCAGCAGTGAAGTGGGGGTTGGGTACGAGCAGTACTTC
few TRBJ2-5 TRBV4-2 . CASSQDGGGPVGAQYF TGTGCCAGCAGCCAAGATGGGGGCGGACCCGTTGGGGCCCAGTACTTC
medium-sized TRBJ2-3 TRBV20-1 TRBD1 CSASAIRDRESDTQYF TGCAGTGCTAGTGCCATCCGGGACAGGGAGTCAGATACGCAGTATTTT
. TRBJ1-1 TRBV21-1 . CASSKEPWGRGSATEAFF .
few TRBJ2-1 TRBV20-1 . CSARSREPYNEQFF TGCAGTGCCCGAAGCCGGGAACCCTACAATGAGCAGTTCTTC
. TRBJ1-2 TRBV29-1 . CSAVITSYGYTF TGCAGCGCCGTAATAACCAGTTATGGCTACACCTTC
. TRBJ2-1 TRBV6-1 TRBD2 CASSRFPGGEGSTYNEQFF TGTGCCAGCAGCAGATTCCCAGGAGGGGAGGGATCGACCTACAATGAGCAGTTCTTC
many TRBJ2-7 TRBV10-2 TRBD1 CASSVGGRGLCYEQYF TGCGCCAGCAGTGTAGGCGGTAGGGGGCTGTGCTACGAGCAGTACTTC
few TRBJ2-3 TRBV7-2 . CASSPLWGSISDTQYF TGTGCCAGCAGCCCTCTCTGGGGCAGTATATCAGATACGCAGTATTTT
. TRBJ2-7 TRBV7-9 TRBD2 CASSPRLAGAGSYEQCF TGTGCCAGCAGCCCACGACTAGCGGGAGCTGGGTCCTACGAGCAGTGCTTC
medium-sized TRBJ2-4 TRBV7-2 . CASSPLSGIGNIQYF TGTGCCAGCAGCCCACTTTCAGGGATCGGAAACATTCAGTACTTC
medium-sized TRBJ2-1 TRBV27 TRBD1 CASSLVFRQGNEQFF TGTGCCAGCAGTTTAGTCTTCAGACAGGGGAATGAGCAGTTCTTC
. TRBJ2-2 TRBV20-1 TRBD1 CSARDQDRGTGELFF TGCAGTGCTAGAGATCAGGACAGGGGGACCGGGGAGCTGTTTTTT
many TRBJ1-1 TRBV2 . CASSEAGAEAFF TGTGCCAGCAGTGAGGCGGGGGCTGAAGCTTTCTTT
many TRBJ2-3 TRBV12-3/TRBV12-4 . CASSLTRGTDTQYF TGTGCCAGCAGTTTGACCCGGGGCACAGATACGCAGTATTTT
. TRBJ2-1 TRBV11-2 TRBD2 CASSPYRGTSGPSPYNEQFF TGTGCCAGCAGCCCCTATAGGGGGACTAGCGGGCCGAGCCCCTACAATGAGCAGTTCTTC
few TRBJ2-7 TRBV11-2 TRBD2 CASSSRGGLAPEQYF TGTGCCAGCAGCTCCCGGGGGGGCCTAGCCCCCGAGCAGTACTTC
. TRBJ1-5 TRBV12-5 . CASGKLNRVDQPQHF TGTGCTAGTGGTAAATTGAACAGGGTAGATCAGCCCCAGCATTTT
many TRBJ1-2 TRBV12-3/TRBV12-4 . CASSFDGYGYTF TGTGCCAGCAGTTTTGATGGCTATGGCTACACCTTC
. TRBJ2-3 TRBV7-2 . CASSFSRLAADTQYF TGTGCCAGCAGCTTCAGCCGGCTAGCAGCAGATACGCAGTATTTT
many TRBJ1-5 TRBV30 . CAWSVGSGNQPQHF TGTGCCTGGAGTGTAGGTAGCGGCAATCAGCCCCAGCATTTT
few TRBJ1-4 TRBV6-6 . CASSYRVLDRKLFF TGTGCCAGCAGTTACAGGGTTTTGGACCGAAAACTGTTTTTT
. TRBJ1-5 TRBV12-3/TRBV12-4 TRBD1 CASSSTSGQGANQPQHF TGTGCCAGCAGTTCGACGTCCGGACAGGGGGCCAATCAGCCCCAGCATTTT
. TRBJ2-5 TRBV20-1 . CSAPTAGSLWETQYF TGCAGTGCCCCGACGGCGGGGAGTCTCTGGGAGACCCAGTACTTC
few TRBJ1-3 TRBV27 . CASSPTGPNTIYF TGTGCCAGCAGCCCTACGGGCCCAAACACCATATATTTT
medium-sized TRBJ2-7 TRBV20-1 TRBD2 CSADFPSAGAFGQYF TGCAGTGCTGACTTCCCGTCCGCGGGAGCTTTTGGGCAGTACTTC
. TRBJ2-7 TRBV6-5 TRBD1 CASSYSSQGVYEQYF TGTGCCAGCAGTTACTCGAGTCAGGGGGTCTACGAGCAGTACTTC
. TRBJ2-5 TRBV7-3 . CASKKTQYF TGTGCCAGCAAAAAGACCCAGTACTTC
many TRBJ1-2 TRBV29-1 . CSVDWGHGYTF TGCAGCGTTGACTGGGGGCATGGCTACACCTTC
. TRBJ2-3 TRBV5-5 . CAASAWGSQADTQYF TGTGCCGCAAGTGCCTGGGGTAGTCAGGCAGATACGCAGTATTTT
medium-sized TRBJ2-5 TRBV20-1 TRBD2 CSARPPGLPHQETQYF TGCAGTGCTAGACCGCCGGGACTACCTCACCAAGAGACCCAGTACTTC
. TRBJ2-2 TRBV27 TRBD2 CASRVAGERGNTGELFF TGTGCCAGCAGGGTAGCGGGAGAAAGGGGGAACACCGGGGAGCTGTTTTTT
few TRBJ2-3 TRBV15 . CATSRELMTRRDGTQYF TGTGCCACCAGCAGAGAGCTTATGACTAGACGAGATGGTACGCAGTATTTT
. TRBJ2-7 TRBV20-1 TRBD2 CSVTGGSSYGQYF TGCAGCGTAACGGGCGGGAGTTCTTACGGGCAGTACTTC
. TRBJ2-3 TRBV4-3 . CASSLATTDTQYF TGCGCCAGCAGCCTCGCTACCACAGATACGCAGTATTTT
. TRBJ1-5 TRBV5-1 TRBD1 CASSLTGTGLQPQHF TGCGCCAGCAGCTTGACCGGGACAGGGCTTCAGCCCCAGCATTTT